This is a list of T cell receptor beta chains from one sample in a study of cytomegalovirus exposure and HLA in healthy donors. Data came from immunoSEQ multiplex PCR; TCRdb stores just in-frame clones and leaves some out. The sample holds 60,000 or so clones. The sequenced material came from PBMCs. The receptor set was obtained from a woman between 18 and 29 years old in good health and CMV-seronegative. The conserved cysteine and the conserved F or W are not part of the CDR3 here. Fields, in order: V gene, J gene, CDR3 protein.

v_gene: TRBV5-1
j_gene: TRBJ2-1
CDR3aa: ASSLGQGDYNEQF

v_gene: TRBV29-1
j_gene: TRBJ1-1
CDR3aa: SVDLLGDKKATVNTEAF

v_gene: TRBV11-2
j_gene: TRBJ2-1
CDR3aa: ASSSPRGQRGHEQF

v_gene: TRBV19
j_gene: TRBJ1-6
CDR3aa: ASSVVSDSPLH

v_gene: TRBV11-2
j_gene: TRBJ1-2
CDR3aa: ASSLGQVFYGYT

v_gene: TRBV5-1
j_gene: TRBJ1-4
CDR3aa: ASSRQVVTEGEKLF

v_gene: TRBV15
j_gene: TRBJ2-5
CDR3aa: ATSSGAGDQETQY

v_gene: TRBV9
j_gene: TRBJ1-5
CDR3aa: ASSVGVGGGQPQH

v_gene: TRBV28
j_gene: TRBJ2-2
CDR3aa: ASSLLGLENGGELF

v_gene: TRBV19
j_gene: TRBJ1-4
CDR3aa: ASSMGRWRPTSNEKLF

v_gene: TRBV29-1
j_gene: TRBJ2-1
CDR3aa: SVLRRSSYNEQF

v_gene: TRBV4-1
j_gene: TRBJ2-5
CDR3aa: ASSQEAGRLEY

v_gene: TRBV7-8
j_gene: TRBJ1-4
CDR3aa: ASSLGRQGGYEKLF

v_gene: TRBV5-1
j_gene: TRBJ1-2
CDR3aa: ASSSTRDEGSST

v_gene: TRBV6-1
j_gene: TRBJ2-7
CDR3aa: ASSTRDSYYEQY

v_gene: TRBV4-2
j_gene: TRBJ2-2
CDR3aa: ASSFRLGGPANTGELF

v_gene: TRBV5-8
j_gene: TRBJ2-1
CDR3aa: ASSPPARESEQF

v_gene: TRBV5-1
j_gene: TRBJ2-5
CDR3aa: ASSLALAETQY

v_gene: TRBV4-1
j_gene: TRBJ2-1
CDR3aa: ASSQVDLGFSYNEQF

v_gene: TRBV5-1
j_gene: TRBJ2-7
CDR3aa: ASSLGQSYEQY

v_gene: TRBV19
j_gene: TRBJ2-1
CDR3aa: ASSMMGHIYNEQF

v_gene: TRBV5-6
j_gene: TRBJ1-3
CDR3aa: ASSLQLGNTIY

v_gene: TRBV5-1
j_gene: TRBJ2-5
CDR3aa: ASSGGGVGGTQY

v_gene: TRBV5-1
j_gene: TRBJ2-7
CDR3aa: ASSLRPGQTTYEQY

v_gene: TRBV6-5
j_gene: TRBJ1-2
CDR3aa: ASSYSLGGGYT

v_gene: TRBV7-7
j_gene: TRBJ2-1
CDR3aa: ASSLSDGLAPPYNEQF

v_gene: TRBV11-2
j_gene: TRBJ1-1
CDR3aa: ASSFHSYTEAF

v_gene: TRBV5-6
j_gene: TRBJ2-5
CDR3aa: ASSWRVPIAETQY

v_gene: TRBV6-5
j_gene: TRBJ1-4
CDR3aa: ASSVQGAGVEKLF

v_gene: TRBV2
j_gene: TRBJ2-1
CDR3aa: ASSKTTGYPDNEQF

v_gene: TRBV5-6
j_gene: TRBJ2-7
CDR3aa: ASSYDYYEQY

v_gene: TRBV2
j_gene: TRBJ2-7
CDR3aa: ASSARGYEQY

v_gene: TRBV6-1
j_gene: TRBJ2-2
CDR3aa: ASSEGDGAGELF

v_gene: TRBV7-8
j_gene: TRBJ1-1
CDR3aa: ASSLRTTNTEAF

v_gene: TRBV10-1
j_gene: TRBJ2-5
CDR3aa: ASMRREGETQY

v_gene: TRBV4-1
j_gene: TRBJ1-2
CDR3aa: ASSQPGQNDYGYT

v_gene: TRBV10-3
j_gene: TRBJ2-7
CDR3aa: AIRPGQGTYEQY

v_gene: TRBV6-1
j_gene: TRBJ1-4
CDR3aa: ASSARTGARSNEKLF

v_gene: TRBV10-3
j_gene: TRBJ2-7
CDR3aa: AIRESDRGRPF

v_gene: TRBV15
j_gene: TRBJ1-1
CDR3aa: ATSRASGVRAEAF

v_gene: TRBV27
j_gene: TRBJ2-1
CDR3aa: ASSSQSPGQGSEQF

v_gene: TRBV14
j_gene: TRBJ2-3
CDR3aa: ASSQGRRGRRTGPTDTQY

v_gene: TRBV7-2
j_gene: TRBJ2-2
CDR3aa: ASSHPGELF

v_gene: TRBV5-1
j_gene: TRBJ1-6
CDR3aa: ASSLATGTGMNSPLH

v_gene: TRBV7-9
j_gene: TRBJ1-1
CDR3aa: ASSLVTGNTEAF

v_gene: TRBV6-4
j_gene: TRBJ2-1
CDR3aa: ASSASSYNEQF

v_gene: TRBV29-1
j_gene: TRBJ2-5
CDR3aa: SVGSSGDTN